The TCR beta chain described here comes from a study of blood T cell repertoires in COVID-19. Germline V lookup: CDR1 KGHDR, CDR2 SFDVKD. The V and J ends lost 2 bases and 0 bases respectively, with 6 bases between them. This CDR3 has 14 amino acids. Only in-frame clones appear in the TCRdb table, and some are missing; sequencing was by immunoSEQ multiplex PCR. This sample yields 63,000 or so clones, of which approximately 90% are seen a single time; less than 4% belongs to the top ten. The sequenced sample was peripheral blood. The receptor's source is a man between 65 and 80 years old with active COVID-19. V usage is TRBV24-1 and J usage is TRBJ2-5, with a weak D call TRBD1 (5 bases). In DNA, the CDR3 is TGTGCCACCAGTGATTGGGGCTACCAAGAGACCCAGTACTTC. Protein product: CATSDWGYQETQYF.